This T cell receptor beta chain came from a study of blood T cell repertoires in COVID-19. Study overall: Samples of COVID-19 (acute and convalescent) were obtained from the United States, Italy and Spain. Sample material is recorded as cDNA or gDNA derived from T cells, B-cell-depleted T cells, or PBMCs.

As for this clone: Germline and junction disagree at one end, which may indicate a read error.

In the study's own analysis: Reference gene primer amplification gave estimated nucleated cell counts. TCRdb's table, derived via immunoSEQ multiplex PCR, lists solely in-frame clones and lacks some. D and trimming come from the DNA, and the V and J calls and clone size come from that table. The sample records around 300,000 clones, around 89% being singletons. The CDR3 runs 12 residues. The receptor was isolated from a woman aged 45-59 years with active or convalescent COVID-19. Material for sequencing was peripheral blood. The chain combines TRBV12-3 or TRBV12-4 with TRBJ1-1, with D possibly TRBD1 on 5 matching bases. The CDR3: CASSLQGSLLCF. CDR3 sequence (DNA): TGTGCCAGCAGTTTGCAGGGATCCTTGTTGTGCTTT.